The next 4 T cell receptor beta chains were all read from a single sample in a study of stem cell transplantation in POMP-related autoinflammatory disease. TCRdb keeps only in-frame clones here, not all; method: immunoSEQ multiplex PCR. Among tens of thousands of clones listed, roughly 91% were seen once. Source: CD4+ T cells from PBMCs, taken after stem cell transplantation. The source is a human patient with POMP-related autoinflammation and immune dysregulation (PRAID). The graft donor may be the source of some T cells.

The V call is TRBV28, the J call TRBJ2-3; a weak D match, TRBD2 (5 bases). V was pared by 7 bases and J by 6 bases, with 17 bases between. The germline gives CDR1 MDHEN, CDR2 SYDVKM. This CDR3 is built from 14 residues. The CDR3 loop reads CASTPPAGFDTQYF. In nucleotides, the CDR3 is TGTGCCAGCACCCCCCCTGCGGGCTTCGATACGCAGTATTTT.

The chain employs TRBV5-4 and TRBJ2-3, with D perhaps matching TRBD1 or TRBD2 (6 bases each). The germline V gene has CDR1 SGHNT and CDR2 YYREEE (reference sequence). CDR3 length: 17 residues. The V and J ends lost 0 bases and 6 bases respectively, with 20 bases between them. The CDR3 sequence is CASSLVWGAAGSDTQYF. CDR3 bases: TGTGCCAGCAGCTTGGTATGGGGGGCCGCAGGTAGCGATACGCAGTATTTT.

The chain has TRBV29-1 and TRBJ2-1; D remains ambiguous. V lost 6 bases and J lost 4, with 4 bases in between. There are 10 residues in the CDR3. CDR1 SQVTM and CDR2 ANQGSEA come from the germline V gene. The CDR3 sequence: CSVGYNEQFF. The CDR3 nucleotides read TGCAGCGTCGGGTACAATGAGCAGTTCTTC.

The CDR3 nucleotides read TGCAGCGTTGAACGGGGGGGTTCAGATACGCAGTATTTT. Its protein product is CSVERGGSDTQYF. The chain uses TRBV29-1 and TRBJ2-3, with 8 nucleotides matching TRBD2. This CDR3 has 13 residues. The germline V gene has CDR1 SQVTM and CDR2 ANQGSEA. J gave up 4 bases and V 2 bases, and 2 bases lay outside the gene matches.